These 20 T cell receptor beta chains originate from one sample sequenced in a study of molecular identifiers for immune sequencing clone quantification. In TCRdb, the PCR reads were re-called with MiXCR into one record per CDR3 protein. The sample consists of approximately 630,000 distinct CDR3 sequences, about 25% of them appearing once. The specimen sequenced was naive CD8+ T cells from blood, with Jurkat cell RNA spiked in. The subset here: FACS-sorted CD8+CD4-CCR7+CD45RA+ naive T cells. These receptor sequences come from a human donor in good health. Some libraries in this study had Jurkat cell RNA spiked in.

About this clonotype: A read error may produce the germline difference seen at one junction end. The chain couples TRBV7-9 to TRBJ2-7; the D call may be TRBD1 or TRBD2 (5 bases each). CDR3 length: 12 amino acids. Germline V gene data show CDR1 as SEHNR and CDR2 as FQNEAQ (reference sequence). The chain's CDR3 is CASSAGSREHYF. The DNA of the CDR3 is TGTGCCAGCAGCGCAGGGTCCAGGGAGCACTACTTC.

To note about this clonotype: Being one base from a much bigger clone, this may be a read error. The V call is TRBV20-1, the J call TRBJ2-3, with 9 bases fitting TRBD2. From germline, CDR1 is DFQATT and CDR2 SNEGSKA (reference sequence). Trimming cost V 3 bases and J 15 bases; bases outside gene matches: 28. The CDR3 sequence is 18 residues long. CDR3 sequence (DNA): TGCAGTGCTAGGGGACTAGCCGACACAGAAGTCGTAGCCAGCACTTCTTATTTT. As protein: CSARGLADTEVVASTSYF.

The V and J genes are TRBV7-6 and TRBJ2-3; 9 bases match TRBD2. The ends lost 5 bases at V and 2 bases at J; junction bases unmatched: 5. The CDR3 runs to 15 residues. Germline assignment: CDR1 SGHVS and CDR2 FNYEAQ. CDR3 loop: CASSAGTSNTDTQYF. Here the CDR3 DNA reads TGTGCCAGCAGCGCCGGGACTAGCAACACAGATACGCAGTATTTT.

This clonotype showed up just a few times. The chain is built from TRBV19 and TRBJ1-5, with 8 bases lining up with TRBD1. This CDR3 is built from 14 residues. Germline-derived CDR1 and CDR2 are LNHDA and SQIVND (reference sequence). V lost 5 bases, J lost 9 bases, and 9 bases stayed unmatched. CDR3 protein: CASSPGQEVSPQHF. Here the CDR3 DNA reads TGTGCCAGTAGTCCGGGACAGGAGGTTTCGCCCCAGCATTTT.

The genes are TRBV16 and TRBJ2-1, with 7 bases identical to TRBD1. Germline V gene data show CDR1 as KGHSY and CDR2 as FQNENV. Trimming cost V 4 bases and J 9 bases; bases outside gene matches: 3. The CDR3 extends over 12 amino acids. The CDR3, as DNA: TGTGCCAGCAGCCGACAGGGCGGTGAGCAGTTCTTC. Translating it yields CASSRQGGEQFF.

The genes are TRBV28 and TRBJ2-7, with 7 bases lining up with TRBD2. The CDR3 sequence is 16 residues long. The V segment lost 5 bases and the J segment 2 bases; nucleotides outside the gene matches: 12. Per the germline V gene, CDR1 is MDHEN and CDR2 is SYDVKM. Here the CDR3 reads CASSLRLAGNAYEQYF. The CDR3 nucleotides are TGTGCCAGCAGTCTCCGTTTAGCGGGTAATGCCTACGAGCAGTACTTC.

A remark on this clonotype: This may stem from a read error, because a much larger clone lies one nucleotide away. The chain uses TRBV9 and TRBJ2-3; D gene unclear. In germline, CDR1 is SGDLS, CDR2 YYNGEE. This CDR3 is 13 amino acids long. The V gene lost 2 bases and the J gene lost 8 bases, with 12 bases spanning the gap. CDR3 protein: CASSVIISGTQYF. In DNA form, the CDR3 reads TGTGCCAGCAGCGTTATTATCTCAGGTACGCAGTATTTT.

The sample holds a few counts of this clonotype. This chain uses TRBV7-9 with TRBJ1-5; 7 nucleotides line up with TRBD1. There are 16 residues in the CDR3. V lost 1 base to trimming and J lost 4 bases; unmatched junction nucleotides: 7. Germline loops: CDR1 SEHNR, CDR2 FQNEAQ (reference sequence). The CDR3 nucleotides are TGTGCCAGCAGCTTAGGGGTAGGGGGCTTGAATCAGCCCCAGCATTTT. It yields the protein CASSLGVGGLNQPQHF.

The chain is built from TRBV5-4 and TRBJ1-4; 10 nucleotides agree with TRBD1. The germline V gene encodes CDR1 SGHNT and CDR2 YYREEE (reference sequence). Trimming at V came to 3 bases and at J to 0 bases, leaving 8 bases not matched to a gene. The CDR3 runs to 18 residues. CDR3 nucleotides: TGTGCCAGCAGCTACTCCGGGACAGGGGACTCAACTAATGAAAAACTGTTTTTT. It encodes CASSYSGTGDSTNEKLFF.

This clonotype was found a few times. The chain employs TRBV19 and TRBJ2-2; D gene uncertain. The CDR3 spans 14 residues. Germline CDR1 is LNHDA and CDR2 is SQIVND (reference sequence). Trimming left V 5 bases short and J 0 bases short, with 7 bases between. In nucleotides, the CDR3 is TGTGCCAGTAGTTGGGAATCGAACACCGGGGAGCTGTTTTTT. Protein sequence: CASSWESNTGELFF.

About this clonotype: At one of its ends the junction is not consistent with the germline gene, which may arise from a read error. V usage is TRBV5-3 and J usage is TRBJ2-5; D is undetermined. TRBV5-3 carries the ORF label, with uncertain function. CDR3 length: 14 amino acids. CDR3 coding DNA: TGTGCCAGCAGCTTGGAACCCCTTGGAGAGACCCAGTACTTC. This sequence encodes CASSLEPLGETQYF.

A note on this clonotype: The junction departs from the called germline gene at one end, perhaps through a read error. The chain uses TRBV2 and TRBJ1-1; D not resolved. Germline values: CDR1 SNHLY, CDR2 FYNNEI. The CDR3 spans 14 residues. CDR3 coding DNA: TGTGCCAGCAGTGACGCCAGGTTGAACACTGAAGCTTCCTTT. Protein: CASSDARLNTEASF.

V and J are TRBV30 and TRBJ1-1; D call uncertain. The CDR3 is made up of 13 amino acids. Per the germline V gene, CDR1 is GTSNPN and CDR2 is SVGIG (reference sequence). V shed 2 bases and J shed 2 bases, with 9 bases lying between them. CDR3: CAWSISSNTEAFF. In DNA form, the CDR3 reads TGTGCCTGGAGTATTTCCAGTAACACTGAAGCTTTCTTT.

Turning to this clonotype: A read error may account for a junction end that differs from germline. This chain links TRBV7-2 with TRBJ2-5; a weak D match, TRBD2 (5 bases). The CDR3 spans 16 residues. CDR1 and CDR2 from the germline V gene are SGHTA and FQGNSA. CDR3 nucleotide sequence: TGTGCCAGCAGCTTAGAGGACGCCGGGATCCCAGCGACCCCGTACTTC. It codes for CASSLEDAGIPATPYF. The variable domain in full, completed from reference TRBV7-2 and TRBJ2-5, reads GAGVSQSPSNKVTEKGKDVELRCDPISGHTALYWYRQSLGQGLEFLIYFQGNSAPDKSGLPSDRFSAERTGGSVSTLTIQRTQQEDSAVYLCASSLEDAGIPATPYFGPGTRLLVL.

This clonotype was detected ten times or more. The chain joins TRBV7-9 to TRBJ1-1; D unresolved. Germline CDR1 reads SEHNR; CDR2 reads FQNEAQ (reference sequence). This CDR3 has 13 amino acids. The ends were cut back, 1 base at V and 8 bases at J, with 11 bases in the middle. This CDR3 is CASSLGEGGEAFF. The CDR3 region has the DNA TGTGCCAGCAGCTTAGGTGAGGGAGGCGAAGCTTTCTTT. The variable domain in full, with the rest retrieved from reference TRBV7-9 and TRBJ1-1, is DTGVSQNPRHKITKRGQNVTFRCDPISEHNRLYWYRQTLGQGPEFLTYFQNEAQLEKSRLLSDRFSAERPKGSFSTLEIQRTEQGDSAMYLCASSLGEGGEAFFGQGTRLTVV.

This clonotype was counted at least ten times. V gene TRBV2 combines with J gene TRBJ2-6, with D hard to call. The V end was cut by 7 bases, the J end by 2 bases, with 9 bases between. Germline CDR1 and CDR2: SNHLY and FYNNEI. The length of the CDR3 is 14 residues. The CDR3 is CASIGVPGANVLTF. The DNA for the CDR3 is TGTGCCAGCATTGGGGTACCTGGGGCCAACGTCCTGACTTTC.

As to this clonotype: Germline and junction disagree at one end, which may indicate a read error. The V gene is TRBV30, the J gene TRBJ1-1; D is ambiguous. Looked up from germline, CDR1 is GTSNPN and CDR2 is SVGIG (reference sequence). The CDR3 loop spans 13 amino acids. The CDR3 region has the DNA TGTGCCTGGAGTGTACGAGAGAACACTCAAGCTTTCTTT. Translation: CAWSVRENTQAFF.

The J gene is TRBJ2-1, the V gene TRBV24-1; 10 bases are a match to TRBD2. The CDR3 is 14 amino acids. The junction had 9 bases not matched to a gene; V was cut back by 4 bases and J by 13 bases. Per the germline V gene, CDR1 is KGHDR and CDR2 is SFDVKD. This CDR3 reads CATSDPPTSGRQFF. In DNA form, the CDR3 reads TGTGCCACCAGTGACCCACCGACTAGCGGGCGACAGTTCTTC.

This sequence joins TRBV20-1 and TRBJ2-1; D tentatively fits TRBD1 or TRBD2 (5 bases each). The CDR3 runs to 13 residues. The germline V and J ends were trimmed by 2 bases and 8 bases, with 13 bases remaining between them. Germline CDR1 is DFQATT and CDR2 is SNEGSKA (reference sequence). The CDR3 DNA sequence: TGCAGTGCTAGAATGGGGGTGTTGGATGAGCAGTTCTTC. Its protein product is CSARMGVLDEQFF.

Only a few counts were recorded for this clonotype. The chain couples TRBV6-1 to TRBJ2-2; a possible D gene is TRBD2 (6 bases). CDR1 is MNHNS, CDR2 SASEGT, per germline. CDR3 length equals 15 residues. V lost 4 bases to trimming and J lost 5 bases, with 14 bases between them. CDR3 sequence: CASSALTGDTGELFF. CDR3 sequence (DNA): TGTGCCAGCAGTGCACTAACGGGGGATACCGGGGAGCTGTTTTTT.